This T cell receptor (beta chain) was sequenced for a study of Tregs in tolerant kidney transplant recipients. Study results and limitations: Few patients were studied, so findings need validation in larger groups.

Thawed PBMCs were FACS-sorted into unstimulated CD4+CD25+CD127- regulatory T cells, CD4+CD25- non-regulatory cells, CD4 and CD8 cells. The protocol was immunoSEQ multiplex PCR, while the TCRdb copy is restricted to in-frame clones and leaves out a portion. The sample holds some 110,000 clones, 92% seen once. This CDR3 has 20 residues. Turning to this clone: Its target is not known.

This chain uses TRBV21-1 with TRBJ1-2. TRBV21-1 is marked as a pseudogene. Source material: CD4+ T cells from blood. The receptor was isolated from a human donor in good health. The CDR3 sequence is CASSKNPSKGRDVANYGYTF. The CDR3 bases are TGTGCCAGCAGCAAAAACCCCTCTAAAGGACGGGACGTCGCTAACTATGGCTACACCTTC.